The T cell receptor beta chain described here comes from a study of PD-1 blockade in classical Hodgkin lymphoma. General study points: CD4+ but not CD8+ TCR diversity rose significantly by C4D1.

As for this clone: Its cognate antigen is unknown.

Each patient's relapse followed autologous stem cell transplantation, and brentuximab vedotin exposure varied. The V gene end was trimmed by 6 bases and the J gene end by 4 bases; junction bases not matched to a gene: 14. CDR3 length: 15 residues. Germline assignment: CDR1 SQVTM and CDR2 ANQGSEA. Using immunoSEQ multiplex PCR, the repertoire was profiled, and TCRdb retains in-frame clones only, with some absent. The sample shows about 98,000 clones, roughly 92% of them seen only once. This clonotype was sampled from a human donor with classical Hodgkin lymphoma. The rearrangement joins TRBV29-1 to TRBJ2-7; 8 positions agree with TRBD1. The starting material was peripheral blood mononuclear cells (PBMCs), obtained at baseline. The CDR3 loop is CSVPEDREDAYEQYF. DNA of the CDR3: TGCAGCGTGCCTGAGGACAGGGAAGATGCTTACGAGCAGTACTTC.